The rows below give T cell receptor beta chains drawn from one sample of a study of neurological immune-mediated disorders. TCRdb independently ran MiXCR on the 5' RACE reads; one entry per CDR3 protein. The table records approximately 30,000 distinct CDR3 sequences, approximately 5.4% of them present only once. What was sequenced was CD4+ T cells from blood. The receptors were sampled from a woman aged 50 to 65 in good health. The CDR3 runs from the conserved cysteine through the conserved F or W. Part of the rows lack a size; the others show once, few, many or a class for expanded clones.

cdr3_aa: CASTIEAGANEQFF
j_call: TRBJ2-1
clone_size: many
v_call: TRBV5-1

cdr3_aa: CASSTQANYGYTF
j_call: TRBJ1-2
clone_size: many
v_call: TRBV18

cdr3_aa: CASSARGNRNEQFF
j_call: TRBJ2-1
clone_size: many
v_call: TRBV28

cdr3_aa: CASSEPPGGSHTEAFF
j_call: TRBJ1-1
clone_size: .
v_call: TRBV5-4

cdr3_aa: CASLPGLALTGELFF
j_call: TRBJ2-2
clone_size: many
v_call: TRBV18

cdr3_aa: CSVATKPTGELFF
j_call: TRBJ2-2
clone_size: many
v_call: TRBV29-1

cdr3_aa: CASSLTTRGLTDTQYF
j_call: TRBJ2-3
clone_size: many
v_call: TRBV28

cdr3_aa: CASSLVGLAFTEAFF
j_call: TRBJ1-1
clone_size: many
v_call: TRBV7-2

cdr3_aa: CASRTKLLDDYGYTF
j_call: TRBJ1-2
clone_size: many
v_call: TRBV27

cdr3_aa: CSVFPETSYEQYF
j_call: TRBJ2-7
clone_size: many
v_call: TRBV29-1

cdr3_aa: CASSLGAPLYEQYF
j_call: TRBJ2-7
clone_size: many
v_call: TRBV27

cdr3_aa: CASSLTRLGELFF
j_call: TRBJ2-2
clone_size: .
v_call: TRBV27

cdr3_aa: CASSQEEGVEEQFF
j_call: TRBJ2-1
clone_size: many
v_call: TRBV3-1

cdr3_aa: CASSLRETQYF
j_call: TRBJ2-5
clone_size: many
v_call: TRBV12-3/TRBV12-4

cdr3_aa: CASSQVASGRSEQFF
j_call: TRBJ2-1
clone_size: many
v_call: TRBV14

cdr3_aa: CASTARAGGKAYNEQFF
j_call: TRBJ2-1
clone_size: many
v_call: TRBV28

cdr3_aa: CASSTPSGKNEQFF
j_call: TRBJ2-1
clone_size: many
v_call: TRBV5-1

cdr3_aa: CATRITPNTEAFF
j_call: TRBJ1-1
clone_size: medium-sized
v_call: TRBV15

cdr3_aa: CASSQAGTPTQYF
j_call: TRBJ2-3
clone_size: .
v_call: TRBV3-1

cdr3_aa: CSALVSNARNTEAFF
j_call: TRBJ1-1
clone_size: many
v_call: TRBV20-1

cdr3_aa: CASREQDSSGNTIYF
j_call: TRBJ1-3
clone_size: many
v_call: TRBV10-2

cdr3_aa: CASSGGDSTEAFF
j_call: TRBJ1-1
clone_size: medium-sized
v_call: TRBV5-1

cdr3_aa: CASSQDRSGRYEQYF
j_call: TRBJ2-7
clone_size: many
v_call: TRBV4-3

cdr3_aa: CASSLADRGHTEAFF
j_call: TRBJ1-1
clone_size: .
v_call: TRBV5-4

cdr3_aa: CASSLKGGYEQYF
j_call: TRBJ2-7
clone_size: many
v_call: TRBV5-1

cdr3_aa: CASSLDRGVAGSYNSPLHF
j_call: TRBJ1-6
clone_size: many
v_call: TRBV7-9

cdr3_aa: CASSSPDRDMQETQYF
j_call: TRBJ2-5
clone_size: many
v_call: TRBV6-5

cdr3_aa: CASSLEESEQFF
j_call: TRBJ2-1
clone_size: many
v_call: TRBV5-1

cdr3_aa: CASSGTVSLAGNTIYF
j_call: TRBJ1-3
clone_size: many
v_call: TRBV9

cdr3_aa: CASSRQGYNEQFF
j_call: TRBJ2-1
clone_size: many
v_call: TRBV6-5

cdr3_aa: CASSLVAGPTDTQYF
j_call: TRBJ2-3
clone_size: many
v_call: TRBV28

cdr3_aa: CASTPSGLAGSDEQFF
j_call: TRBJ2-1
clone_size: many
v_call: TRBV9

cdr3_aa: CSANDRANEQYF
j_call: TRBJ2-7
clone_size: many
v_call: TRBV20-1

cdr3_aa: CASSTRDGTIGGYTF
j_call: TRBJ1-2
clone_size: many
v_call: TRBV7-2

cdr3_aa: CSCGEGYGYTF
j_call: TRBJ1-2
clone_size: many
v_call: TRBV20-1

cdr3_aa: CASTRTSGGAAYEQYF
j_call: TRBJ2-7
clone_size: many
v_call: TRBV2

cdr3_aa: CSARGGGQPQHF
j_call: TRBJ1-5
clone_size: many
v_call: TRBV20-1

cdr3_aa: CASSLGLAPLDEQFF
j_call: TRBJ2-1
clone_size: many
v_call: TRBV5-1

cdr3_aa: CASSLKGQKGAYNEQFF
j_call: TRBJ2-1
clone_size: many
v_call: TRBV7-3

cdr3_aa: CASRPSGRANYEQYF
j_call: TRBJ2-7
clone_size: many
v_call: TRBV6-2/TRBV6-3

cdr3_aa: CASSLDQADTQYF
j_call: TRBJ2-3
clone_size: medium-sized
v_call: TRBV5-1

cdr3_aa: CSARASRDTQYF
j_call: TRBJ2-3
clone_size: many
v_call: TRBV20-1

cdr3_aa: CATSRGLAGATGELFF
j_call: TRBJ2-2
clone_size: .
v_call: TRBV15

cdr3_aa: CAISEGPKAGANVLTF
j_call: TRBJ2-6
clone_size: many
v_call: TRBV10-3

cdr3_aa: CASSRGWTTDTQYF
j_call: TRBJ2-3
clone_size: many
v_call: TRBV5-1

cdr3_aa: CSAPTSGIADTQYF
j_call: TRBJ2-3
clone_size: many
v_call: TRBV20-1

cdr3_aa: CASSPRTAYGYTF
j_call: TRBJ1-2
clone_size: many
v_call: TRBV14

cdr3_aa: CSALGITGNTIYF
j_call: TRBJ1-3
clone_size: many
v_call: TRBV20-1

cdr3_aa: CASSSHLTGENSPLHF
j_call: TRBJ1-6
clone_size: many
v_call: TRBV5-1

cdr3_aa: CASRPQMGSRVGYEQYF
j_call: TRBJ2-7
clone_size: few
v_call: TRBV28

cdr3_aa: CSVAQSYQETQYF
j_call: TRBJ2-5
clone_size: many
v_call: TRBV29-1

cdr3_aa: CASSLITGKVPYEQYF
j_call: TRBJ2-7
clone_size: medium-sized
v_call: TRBV5-1

cdr3_aa: CASSQDESRSYGYTF
j_call: TRBJ1-2
clone_size: .
v_call: TRBV4-1

cdr3_aa: CATSRDRPEGDTQYF
j_call: TRBJ2-3
clone_size: many
v_call: TRBV15

cdr3_aa: CASSGIAGLGDTQYF
j_call: TRBJ2-3
clone_size: few
v_call: TRBV2

cdr3_aa: CASSPGTYGGEQFF
j_call: TRBJ2-1
clone_size: medium-sized
v_call: TRBV7-9

cdr3_aa: CASSEVNGELFF
j_call: TRBJ2-2
clone_size: many
v_call: TRBV6-1